Listed below are T cell receptor beta chains from one sample, sequenced in a study of tumor and adjacent non-tumor tissue in lung cancer. TCRdb analysed the multiplex PCR reads with MiXCR anew, one entry per CDR3 protein. The sample holds approximately 79,000 distinct CDR3 sequences; 76% are singletons and the top ten take approximately 40%. The specimen sequenced was distant non-tumor lung tissue. The receptors originated from a man in his 70s with non-small cell lung cancer. The CDR3 runs from the conserved cysteine through the conserved F or W. The order of the fields is clone size, V gene, J gene, CDR3 protein. Not all rows give a size; the values are once, few, many and, for expanded clones, a class.

-,TRBV11-2,TRBJ2-3,CANSSHGFSDTQYF
once,TRBV5-6,TRBJ2-7,CDGSSVVRDGTYEQYF
-,TRBV4-3,TRBJ2-1,CASSQVQFLNEQFF
-,TRBV7-2,TRBJ1-1,CASSYSVGQGPEAFF
-,TRBV4-3,TRBJ2-3,CASSQDGPSGITDTHYF
-,TRBV20-1,TRBJ1-3,CSASPTADRAGNTIYF
few,TRBV4-1,TRBJ1-5,CASSQAINQHQHF
-,TRBV4-2,TRBJ2-7,CASSQDTGVVEQYF
-,TRBV11-2,TRBJ2-5,CASSLARETQYF
-,TRBV10-3,TRBJ2-7,CAVTGAGNPYEQYF
-,TRBV11-1,TRBJ2-5,CTSASGVSETQHF
-,TRBV6-2/TRBV6-3,TRBJ2-1,CASSYPEVINEQFF
-,TRBV11-1,TRBJ2-1,CISSSTFSGRSVNEQFF
once,TRBV12-3/TRBV12-4,TRBJ2-7,CASSLLPGEKSSMEQYF
-,TRBV5-1,TRBJ2-7,CASSRIGIYEQYF
once,TRBV29-1,TRBJ1-1,CSGGTVNTDAFF
-,TRBV6-5,TRBJ1-6,CASRTHGDKNSSLHF
few,TRBV5-1,TRBJ2-3,CAGAEGDTQYF
many,TRBV10-1,TRBJ2-2,CASSRTGRTGELFF
-,TRBV6-5,TRBJ2-7,CASSPMEQGASYEQYF
-,TRBV28,TRBJ2-6,CASSSRLGTRSSGANVLTF
many,TRBV5-4,TRBJ2-1,CASSRLAGEGNEQFF
many,TRBV28,TRBJ2-2,CASSARRGLGTGELFF
-,TRBV5-1,TRBJ2-7,CASSRAPGSEQYF
few,TRBV6-6,TRBJ1-5,CATAGQTNNQPQHF
-,TRBV19,TRBJ2-3,CASSILVETDTQYF
-,TRBV28,TRBJ1-2,CASSWVGGHNGYTF
-,TRBV4-3,TRBJ2-2,CASSQAGGTWELFF
many,TRBV28,TRBJ2-3,CAVQESTDTQYF
-,TRBV11-3,TRBJ2-3,CASTRQEVSIDTQYF
-,TRBV12-3/TRBV12-4,TRBJ1-3,CASTSAGNIIYF
-,TRBV6-6,TRBJ2-1,CATSKGRVLNNEQFF
few,TRBV10-2,TRBJ2-1,CAIRSPGPSSHEQFF
-,TRBV6-2/TRBV6-3,TRBJ2-7,CASCSWAGGYEQYF